This T cell receptor (beta chain) was profiled in a study of blood T cell repertoires in COVID-19. Study-level background: Donors in the United States, Italy and Spain gave samples during acute or convalescent COVID-19.

How the authors handled the data: Estimation of nucleated cell counts was performed using reference gene primer amplification. Some clones are missing from TCRdb's copy, which holds only in-frame ones; the method was immunoSEQ multiplex PCR. V, J and clone size are those of that table, while D and trimming were read from the DNA. The data show tens of thousands of clones, 87% seen once. From germline, CDR1 is SGHRS and CDR2 YFSETQ. Trimming removed 2 bases at V and 3 bases at J, with 11 bases between. The CDR3 runs 14 residues. The sequence was collected from a woman aged 55-75 years with COVID-19, enrolled during active disease. Source material: peripheral blood. The chain recombines TRBV5-1 with TRBJ2-5; TRBD2 is a possible D gene (5 bases). The DNA for the CDR3 is TGCGCCAGCAGCTTTACTAGTACCAAAGAGACCCAGTACTTC. It translates to CASSFTSTKETQYF.